There are many counts of the clone carrying this T cell receptor beta chain. Its antigen is as yet unknown. CDR3 size: 19 residues. Germline V gene lookup returns CDR1 DFQATT and CDR2 SNEGSKA (reference sequence). Germline trimming cut 6 bases from V and 0 bases from J; bases unmatched to any gene: 17. The sample comes from a study of early T cells in non-severe SARS-CoV-2 infection. Study overall: Sequencing of unsorted whole blood was done on bulk RNA, leaving chains unpaired. General study points: VDJdb-based matching was biased toward anti-spike CD8 responses and missed private and CD4 specificities.

Individual cDNA molecules carried attached unique molecular identifiers. A single record per CDR3 protein comes from TCRdb applying MiXCR to the 5' RACE reads. In the table there are about 80,000 distinct CDR3 sequences, about 12% of which are singletons. This receptor was taken from an adult who was a healthcare worker with PCR-confirmed SARS-CoV-2 infection or an uninfected control (not recorded which). The sequenced sample was whole blood. The chain employs TRBV20-1 and TRBJ2-1, with 10 positions matching TRBD2. Written as DNA, the CDR3 is TGCAGTGCAACACCTGGGTGGCTAGCGGGGGTTAGCTCCTACAATGAGCAGTTCTTC. Protein sequence: CSATPGWLAGVSSYNEQFF.